A single sample gave rise to the 12 T cell receptor beta chains below, sequenced in a study of T cell responses to AZD1222 COVID-19 vaccine. Profiling relied on immunoSEQ multiplex PCR, and the TCRdb table lists in-frame clones only, not all of them. The data contain tens of thousands of clones, roughly 80% of them singletons. The specimen was peripheral blood, collected on day 0 of AZD1222 vaccination. These receptors originate from an adult in good health.

The sample holds a few counts of this clone. The genes are TRBV18 and TRBJ2-1; 7 nucleotides line up with TRBD1. The V and J ends lost 6 bases and 6 bases, in that order; junction bases with no gene match: 8. Germline V gene data show CDR1 as KGHSH and CDR2 as LQKENI. CDR3 size: 14 residues. CDR3: CASSADRAGNEQFF. DNA of the CDR3: TGTGCCAGCTCCGCTGACAGGGCGGGCAATGAGCAGTTCTTC.

The chain links TRBV6-5 to TRBJ2-1, with TRBD1 identical over 9 bases. Germline values: CDR1 MNHEY, CDR2 SVGAGI. Trimming cost V 2 bases and J 9 bases; bases outside gene matches: 2. This CDR3 has 13 residues. CDR3 residues: CASSYGTGTEQFF. The CDR3 DNA reads TGTGCCAGCAGTTACGGGACAGGGACTGAGCAGTTCTTC.

The chain recombines TRBV6-5 with TRBJ1-5, with 7 bases matching TRBD1. Germline CDR1 reads MNHEY; CDR2 reads SVGAGI. The CDR3 contains 13 residues. Trimming at V came to 8 bases and at J to 3 bases, leaving 4 bases not matched to a gene. The CDR3 spells CASVDRANQPQHF. The CDR3 DNA reads as TGTGCCAGCGTTGACAGGGCCAATCAGCCCCAGCATTTT.

The chain uses TRBV18 and TRBJ1-3, with D unresolved. Germline V gene lookup returns CDR1 KGHSH and CDR2 LQKENI. This CDR3 is 13 amino acids long. The V and J ends lost 2 bases and 4 bases respectively, with 6 bases between them. The CDR3 DNA follows: TGTGCCAGCTCACCAGGGAGCGGAAACACCATATATTTT. Protein: CASSPGSGNTIYF.

The chain employs TRBV5-1 and TRBJ2-1; unclear D gene. V lost 0 bases to trimming and J lost 6 bases, with 7 bases between them. CDR1 and CDR2 (germline): SGHRS, YFSETQ. The CDR3 totals 13 residues. CDR3 protein: CASSLGGPNEQFF. CDR3 nucleotide sequence: TGCGCCAGCAGCTTGGGGGGTCCCAATGAGCAGTTCTTC.

The sample holds a few counts of this clone. This chain links TRBV6-5 with TRBJ2-5; tentative D call: TRBD1 (6 bases). The CDR3 is 15 residues long. From germline, CDR1 is MNHEY and CDR2 SVGAGI. The V end was cut by 1 base, the J end by 2 bases, with 11 bases between. The CDR3 sequence: CASSYFRGVQETQYF. The CDR3 nucleotides read TGTGCCAGCAGTTACTTCAGGGGAGTACAAGAGACCCAGTACTTC.

This sequence joins TRBV7-8 and TRBJ1-4, with TRBD1 identical over 8 bases. V gave up 5 bases and J gave up 7 bases; unmatched junction bases: 9. Germline V CDR1 and CDR2: SGHVS, FQNEAQ. The CDR3 is 15 amino acids. The CDR3 nucleotides read TGTGCCAGCAGCATCCGGACAGGGTCTGGTGAAAAACTGTTTTTT. This translates into CASSIRTGSGEKLFF.

The chain joins TRBV6-5 to TRBJ1-2, with a weak D call TRBD1 (5 bases). The CDR3 covers 16 residues. The germline gives CDR1 MNHEY, CDR2 SVGAGI. V was cut by 0 bases and J by 2 bases, with 13 bases left in between. CDR3 DNA sequence: TGTGCCAGCAGTTACTCTCCGACAGCCTTGAACTATGGCTACACCTTC. This sequence encodes CASSYSPTALNYGYTF.

With respect to this clone: This clone may be a read error of a much larger clone one base away. Other DNA sequences in the same sample also yield this CDR3. The V and J genes are TRBV7-9 and TRBJ1-1; tentatively, D is TRBD1 (5 bases). CDR1 SEHNR and CDR2 FQNEAQ come from the germline V gene (reference sequence). This CDR3 comprises 16 residues. The V gene lost 4 bases and the J gene lost 5 bases, with 20 bases spanning the gap. Written as DNA, the CDR3 is TGTGCCAGCAGCTCCCCCCCTTCTGGGGGGAGGACTGAAGCTTTCTTT. Encoded protein: CASSSPPSGGRTEAFF.

This chain joins TRBV30 and TRBJ2-7, with 7 bases matching TRBD1. This CDR3 has 15 residues. Looked up from germline, CDR1 is GTSNPN and CDR2 is SVGIG (reference sequence). Trimming at V came to 1 base and at J to 6 bases, leaving 12 bases not matched to a gene. The CDR3 DNA sequence: TGTGCCTGGAGTGGACCTGGGACAGTCATCCTCGAGCAGTACTTC. It translates to CAWSGPGTVILEQYF.

The chain links TRBV4-3 to TRBJ1-6, with D tentatively TRBD1 (6 bases). V was shortened by 1 base and J by 10 bases, with 14 bases between the two germline ends. The CDR3 is 15 residues long. The germline V gene encodes CDR1 LGHNA and CDR2 YSLEER. CDR3 nucleotide sequence: TGCGCCAGCAGCCAAGGACAACAGGGAGAATCACCCCTCCACTTT. Translation gives CASSQGQQGESPLHF.

The chain carries TRBV18 and TRBJ2-7; D unresolved. The CDR3 spans 16 residues. The germline gives CDR1 KGHSH, CDR2 LQKENI. Between the trimmed V and J ends, which lost 3 bases and 4 bases, there was a span of 19 bases. For the CDR3, the DNA is TGTGCCAGCTCACCCCGGTCCCAGGTAGAAGGGTACGAGCAGTACTTC. Amino acid sequence: CASSPRSQVEGYEQYF.